The 23 T cell receptor beta chains presented below share a single source sample, sequenced in a study of breast tumors, draining lymph nodes, adjacent tissues. TCRdb reprocessed the multiplex PCR reads via MiXCR and lists one record per CDR3 protein. This table has 84,000 or so distinct CDR3 sequences, about 27% appearing once. Breast cancer patients provided tissue from their axillary draining lymph nodes. Sequenced: axillary lymph node tissue. The receptors come from a female donor with breast cancer. Some clones in this sample may be carry-over from other donors' samples.

This clonotype was counted many times. The CDR3 nucleotides are TGTGCCAGCAGCTTGGAGTACGAGCAGTACTTC. Translated: CASSLEYEQYF. V is TRBV5-5 and J is TRBJ2-7; D gene unclear. The CDR3 extends over 11 amino acids. V lost 0 bases and J 4 bases, leaving 2 bases between the germline ends. CDR1 is SGHKS, CDR2 YYEKEE, per germline (reference sequence).

This clonotype was recorded at least ten times. The genes are TRBV30 and TRBJ1-6, with D tentatively TRBD1 (6 bases). Germline CDR1 and CDR2: GTSNPN and SVGIG (reference sequence). The CDR3 has 12 residues. The ends were cut back, 7 bases at V and 10 bases at J, with 14 bases in the middle. The CDR3 DNA sequence: TGTGCCTTCCAGGGGATTGGATCACCCCTCCACTTT. Encoded protein: CAFQGIGSPLHF.

This clonotype showed up many times. The V gene is TRBV5-1, the J gene TRBJ2-5, with 7 bases aligning to TRBD2. The junction had 13 bases not matched to a gene; V was cut back by 7 bases and J by 4 bases. The CDR3 covers 15 residues. Germline-derived CDR1 and CDR2 are SGHRS and YFSETQ. Written as DNA, the CDR3 is TGCGCCAGCGGGATGGGCGGGAGCATTGGAGAGACCCAGTACTTC. Residues: CASGMGGSIGETQYF.

This clonotype was recorded only once. The V gene is TRBV5-6, the J gene TRBJ1-2; TRBD1 agrees at 12 bases. Germline CDR1 and CDR2: SGHDT and YYEEEE. Losses at the gene ends were 2 bases for V and 8 bases for J; bases not matched to a gene: 4. The CDR3 runs to 14 residues. The CDR3 DNA follows: TGTGCCAGCAGCTTCGGGACAGGGGGCAACGGCTACACCTTC. Translated, it gives CASSFGTGGNGYTF.

The chain couples TRBV6-1 to TRBJ1-5, with unresolved D. The germline V gene encodes CDR1 MNHNS and CDR2 SASEGT. V was clipped by 5 bases and J by 7 bases, with 15 bases between them. This CDR3 has 14 residues. The CDR3 is CASSTQSVAQPQHF. The CDR3 coding sequence is TGTGCCAGCAGTACGCAAAGTGTGGCGCAGCCCCAGCATTTT.

This chain links TRBV5-6 with TRBJ1-2, with a tentative D call TRBD1 (5 bases). V lost 0 bases to trimming and J lost 1 base, with 13 bases between them. The CDR3 loop spans 16 amino acids. Per the germline V gene, CDR1 is SGHDT and CDR2 is YYEEEE. The CDR3 reads CASSLERDLDNYGYTF. CDR3 sequence (DNA): TGTGCCAGCAGCTTGGAACGGGACTTAGATAACTATGGCTACACCTTC.

This clonotype occurred many times. The gene calls are TRBV12-3 or TRBV12-4 and TRBJ2-5, with 11 positions matching TRBD2. The CDR3 length is 18 residues. V shed 4 bases, J shed 5 bases, and the junction held 15 bases outside the gene matches. For the CDR3, the DNA is TGTGCCAGCAGTTGGGGTGGGGCTAGCGGGAGGAAGGGGGAGACCCAGTACTTC. Translation: CASSWGGASGRKGETQYF.

In regard to this clonotype: Relative to the germline gene, one junction end is altered; a read error may explain this. J is TRBJ2-7 and V is TRBV9; D not certain. This CDR3 region has 13 residues. Germline loops: CDR1 SGDLS, CDR2 YYNGEE. CDR3 nucleotide sequence: TGTGCCTGCAGCGCCAGGACCCGCTACGAGCAGTACTTC. Encoded protein: CACSARTRYEQYF.

This clonotype was observed many times. As DNA, the CDR3 is TGCGCCAGCAGCGAACGGACAGGTTCGTCAAATTCACCCCTCCACTTT. This translates into CASSERTGSSNSPLHF. The chain combines TRBV5-1 with TRBJ1-6, with TRBD1 identical over 7 bases. CDR1 is SGHRS and CDR2 is YFSETQ in the germline V gene. The CDR3 has 16 amino acids. With V trimmed by 4 bases and J by 7 bases, 11 bases remained unmatched.

This clonotype was counted ten times or more. The chain couples TRBV30 to TRBJ2-5; D might be TRBD1 (6 bases). This CDR3 has 11 amino acids. Trimming shortened V by 6 bases and J by 4 bases, and 9 bases separated the two germline ends. The germline CDR1 and CDR2 sequences are GTSNPN and SVGIG (reference sequence). The CDR3: CACVQGETQYF. CDR3 nucleotide sequence: TGTGCCTGCGTACAGGGAGAGACCCAGTACTTC. The full variable domain, completed using reference TRBV30 and TRBJ2-5, is SQTIHQWPATLVQPVGSPLSLECTVEGTSNPNLYWYRQAAGRGLQLLFYSVGIGQISSEVPQNLSASRPQDRQFILSSKKLLLSDSGFYLCACVQGETQYFGPGTRLLVL.

This clonotype has only a few counts. The CDR3 sequence is CASSSSGPNTEAFF. CDR3 DNA sequence: TGCGCCAGCAGCTCATCCGGACCAAACACTGAAGCTTTCTTT. The J gene is TRBJ1-1, the V gene TRBV5-1; D is unclear. The CDR3 spans 14 residues. Germline V CDR1 and CDR2: SGHRS, YFSETQ. V lost 3 bases and J lost 2, with 11 bases in between.

In its sample, this clonotype was seen many times. This rearrangement joins TRBV6-5 to TRBJ1-5; maybe TRBD1 (5 bases). Germline CDR1 and CDR2: MNHEY and SVGAGI. Trimming shortened V by 7 bases and J by 2 bases, and 12 bases separated the two germline ends. The CDR3 consists of 14 residues. This chain's CDR3 is CASTPPGGNQPQHF. Written as DNA, the CDR3 is TGTGCCAGCACCCCCCCGGGGGGCAATCAGCCCCAGCATTTT.

This clonotype was picked up many times. V usage is TRBV4-3 and J usage is TRBJ2-7; D may match TRBD1 or TRBD2 (6 bases each). The germline V gene has CDR1 LGHNA and CDR2 YSLEER. V was shortened by 1 base and J by 2 bases, with 21 bases between the two germline ends. The CDR3 extends over 18 amino acids. Written as DNA, the CDR3 is TGCGCCAGCAGCCAAGTAACGCGGGACACTCCTACCCCCTACGAGCAGTACTTC. It codes for CASSQVTRDTPTPYEQYF.

Comments on this clonotype: This may be a read error, as it is one base from a much larger clone. The J gene is TRBJ2-7, the V gene TRBV5-6; 7 positions agree with TRBD2. The CDR3 has 14 residues. Germline V gene lookup returns CDR1 SGHDT and CDR2 YYEEEE. CDR3 bases: TGTGCCAGCAGATCGGAACTAGCGAACTACGGGCAGTACTTC. This translates into CASRSELANYGQYF.

This clonotype was observed many times. The J gene is TRBJ1-5, the V gene TRBV11-2, with 7 bases aligning to TRBD1. With 5 bases clipped from V and 0 bases from J, the junction kept 4 bases outside the gene matches. The CDR3 covers 15 residues. Germline lookup yields CDR1 SGHAT and CDR2 FQNNGV. In DNA form, the CDR3 reads TGTGCCAGCAGCAGGGGACAGCTTAGCAATCAGCCCCAGCATTTT. Translating it yields CASSRGQLSNQPQHF.

Ten or more counts support this clonotype. The chain joins TRBV13 to TRBJ2-7; the match to TRBD2 covers 8 bases. The V gene's germline CDR1 is PRHDT and CDR2 FYEKMQ (reference sequence). The CDR3 extends over 16 amino acids. Trimming removed 5 bases from V and 0 bases from J; junction bases left unmatched: 9. CDR3 nucleotide sequence: TGTGCCAGCAGCATCGACGGGAGGGCGAGCTCCTACGAGCAGTACTTC. Translating gives CASSIDGRASSYEQYF. The full variable domain, in which reference TRBV13 and TRBJ2-7 provide the parts outside the CDR3, is AAGVIQSPRHLIKEKRETATLKCYPIPRHDTVYWYQQGPGQDPQFLISFYEKMQSDKGSIPDRFSAQQFSDYHSELNMSSLELGDSALYFCASSIDGRASSYEQYFGPGTRLTVT.

The CDR3 sequence: CASSRSTGGTEAFF. As DNA, the CDR3 is TGCGCCAGCAGCCGCTCAACAGGGGGCACTGAAGCTTTCTTT. The chain links TRBV5-1 to TRBJ1-1, with 8 bases aligning to TRBD1. CDR3 length equals 14 residues. V was clipped by 4 bases and J by 4 bases; unmatched bases: 6. Germline values: CDR1 SGHRS, CDR2 YFSETQ. The full variable domain, with the rest looked up from reference TRBV5-1 and TRBJ1-1, is KAGVTQTPRYLIKTRGQQVTLSCSPISGHRSVSWYQQTPGQGLQFLFEYFSETQRNKGNFPGRFSGRQFSNSRSEMNVSTLELGDSALYLCASSRSTGGTEAFFGQGTRLTVV.

This clonotype occurred a few times. A much bigger clone sits one base away, suggesting this may be a read error. The chain recombines TRBV6-5 with TRBJ1-6; D is ambiguous. Germline CDR1 and CDR2: MNHEY and SVGAGI. The CDR3 sequence is 13 residues long. V lost 7 bases, J lost 10 bases, and 14 bases lay in between. The CDR3 here is CASMRAARSPLHF. As DNA, the CDR3 is TGTGCCAGCATGCGGGCGGCGAGATCACCCCTCCACTTT.

The table lists this clonotype with a count of one. The V gene is TRBV6-5, the J gene TRBJ1-6, with 8 bases aligning to TRBD1. V was pared by 6 bases and J by 1 base, with 8 bases of the junction left unmatched. CDR3 length equals 17 residues. Germline V gene sequence: CDR1 MNHEY, CDR2 SVGAGI. The CDR3 spells CASRDPQGASYNSPLHF. CDR3 coding DNA: TGTGCCAGCAGAGATCCCCAGGGGGCATCCTATAATTCACCCCTCCACTTT.

Ten or more counts support this clonotype. Since a much larger clone is just one base distant, this may be a read error. The V gene is TRBV6-6, the J gene TRBJ1-2; D ambiguous. Trimming left V 10 bases short and J 3 bases short, with 27 bases between. CDR1 and CDR2 (germline): MNHNY, SVGAGI (reference sequence). The CDR3 covers 17 residues. CDR3 in DNA: TGTGCCACTCGACCTCAGACGTCACACCTAGTGGACTATGGCTACACCTTC. It translates to CATRPQTSHLVDYGYTF.

This clonotype was counted ten times or more. CDR3 coding DNA: TGTGCCAGCAGTGAAGGTTCAGCCAACTATGGCTACACCTTC. Its protein is CASSEGSANYGYTF. The chain combines TRBV6-1 with TRBJ1-2; no clear D gene. CDR3 length: 14 residues. Germline V gene data show CDR1 as MNHNS and CDR2 as SASEGT. The V gene lost 1 base and the J gene lost 2 bases, with 8 bases spanning the gap.

This clonotype was picked up one time. Given a much more abundant clone one base away, this may be a read error. The chain couples TRBV6-5 to TRBJ2-1; D uncertain. CDR1 is MNHEY, CDR2 SVGAGI, per germline. This CDR3 is built from 15 residues. CDR3 sequence reads: CASRLGSWSYNERFF. The CDR3 DNA sequence: TGTGCCAGCAGATTAGGGTCTTGGTCCTACAATGAGCGGTTCTTC.

This clonotype was seen many times. This chain uses TRBV10-3 with TRBJ1-2, with D possibly being TRBD1 (5 bases). CDR3 length: 13 amino acids. CDR1 ENHRY and CDR2 SYGVKD come from the germline V gene. V was pared by 4 bases and J by 2 bases, with 8 bases between. Here the CDR3 DNA reads TGTGCCATCAGTGTCGGGGGAAACTATGGCTACACCTTC. It codes for CAISVGGNYGYTF.